This passage covers 18 T cell receptor beta chains from one sample sequenced in a study of CD8 T cells in ankylosing spondylitis. Study results and limitations: Ankylosing spondylitis blood appeared to be characterized by a TCR beta motif of several highly homologous variants.

No cognate antigen is known for these TCRs. Using its own MiXCR run on the 5' RACE reads, TCRdb lists one record per CDR3 protein. The repertoire holds around 490,000 distinct CDR3 sequences, with 5.3% as singletons. The sequenced sample consisted of blood, either unsorted or a sorted T cell fraction (not recorded which). The origin of the receptors is a male donor with ankylosing spondylitis.

This clonotype was counted at least ten times. Here the CDR3 DNA reads TGTGCCAGCAGAATTCTGGACAGGAAAAATTCACCCCTCCACTTT. Translating it yields CASRILDRKNSPLHF. The V and J genes are TRBV6-1 and TRBJ1-6; 7 bases are shared with TRBD1. Germline CDR1 is MNHNS and CDR2 is SASEGT. The junction had 9 bases not matched to a gene; V was cut back by 6 bases and J by 7 bases. The CDR3 spans 15 residues.

This CDR3 reads CASSYSLSVSTF. CDR3 DNA: TGTGCCAGCAGTTACTCCCTCTCGGTATCCACCTTC. The chain links TRBV6-6 to TRBJ1-2, with no clear D. Germline loops: CDR1 MNHNY, CDR2 SVGAGI (reference sequence). V lost 0 bases and J lost 13, with 12 bases in between. The CDR3 has 12 residues.

This clonotype has ten or more counts. The chain links TRBV2 to TRBJ2-7; a possible D gene is TRBD1 (5 bases). The V end was cut by 3 bases, the J end by 6 bases, with 12 bases between. Germline assignment: CDR1 SNHLY and CDR2 FYNNEI. The CDR3 has 13 amino acids. CDR3 DNA: TGTGCCAGCAGTGATGAACAGGCAGCCGAGCAGTACTTC. Translation gives CASSDEQAAEQYF.

In this sample, this clonotype turned up many times. This CDR3 is CASSEEWDEQYF. The CDR3 DNA follows: TGTGCCAGCAGCGAGGAGTGGGACGAGCAGTACTTC. V is TRBV9 and J is TRBJ2-7; D unresolved. Germline-derived CDR1 and CDR2 are SGDLS and YYNGEE. The CDR3 totals 12 residues. V shed 3 bases and J shed 5 bases, with 9 bases lying between them.

This clonotype was seen many times. The genes are TRBV20-1 and TRBJ2-7, with unresolved D. This CDR3 contains 15 residues. Germline CDR1 is DFQATT and CDR2 is SNEGSKA (reference sequence). The V gene lost 3 bases and the J gene lost 2 bases, with 17 bases spanning the gap. In DNA form, the CDR3 reads TGCAGTGCTAGCCAGGCGGCTTCATCACCCTACGAGCAGTACTTC. Protein product: CSASQAASSPYEQYF.

The rearrangement uses TRBV27 and TRBJ1-2; 7 positions match TRBD1. The CDR3 extends over 15 amino acids. The V gene end was trimmed by 4 bases and the J gene end by 8 bases; junction bases not matched to a gene: 13. The V gene's germline CDR1 is MNHEY and CDR2 SMNVEV (reference sequence). The CDR3 region has the DNA TGTGCCAGCAGTTCCCTTACAGGGGTCCTGGAGGGCTACACCTTC. Its protein product is CASSSLTGVLEGYTF.

This clonotype showed up just a few times. This rearrangement joins TRBV20-1 to TRBJ2-7, with TRBD2 as a possible D gene (6 bases). The CDR3 consists of 15 residues. V was shortened by 3 bases and J by 3 bases, with 18 bases between the two germline ends. The germline CDR1 and CDR2 sequences are DFQATT and SNEGSKA (reference sequence). CDR3 region: CSASPDGGEVYEQYF. DNA for the CDR3: TGCAGTGCTAGCCCGGACGGTGGGGAGGTCTACGAGCAGTACTTC.

This clonotype was detected ten times or more. The chain has TRBV29-1 and TRBJ2-5; a weak D match, TRBD2 (6 bases). The V gene lost 7 bases and the J gene lost 5 bases, with 20 bases spanning the gap. This CDR3 region has 14 residues. Germline V lookup: CDR1 SQVTM, CDR2 ANQGSEA. The CDR3 coding sequence is TGCAGCGGAGGGCTGGGACTGGCGGGGGAGACCCAGTACTTC. Translation gives CSGGLGLAGETQYF. Based on the CDR3 plus reference TRBV29-1 and TRBJ2-5, the full variable domain is SAVISQKPSRDICQRGTSLTIQCQVDSQVTMMFWYRQQPGQSLTLIATANQGSEATYESGFVIDKFPISRPNLTFSTLTVSNMSPEDSSIYLCSGGLGLAGETQYFGPGTRLLVL.

This clonotype was seen at least ten times. This sequence joins TRBV5-1 and TRBJ2-7, with D possibly being TRBD1 (6 bases). Germline CDR1 is SGHRS and CDR2 is YFSETQ. V lost 2 bases, J lost 2 bases, and 11 bases lay in between. The CDR3 is 14 amino acids. This chain's CDR3 is CASSFFGQTYEQYF. The CDR3 nucleotides read TGCGCCAGCAGCTTTTTCGGACAGACCTACGAGCAGTACTTC. Drawing the rest from reference TRBV5-1 and TRBJ2-7, the complete variable domain is KAGVTQTPRYLIKTRGQQVTLSCSPISGHRSVSWYQQTPGQGLQFLFEYFSETQRNKGNFPGRFSGRQFSNSRSEMNVSTLELGDSALYLCASSFFGQTYEQYFGPGTRLTVT.

This clonotype was counted at least ten times. This sequence joins TRBV4-3 and TRBJ1-2; D is uncertain. The CDR3 consists of 17 residues. The germline gives CDR1 LGHNA, CDR2 YSLEER. V lost 0 bases and J 4 bases, leaving 18 bases between the germline ends. CDR3 amino acids: CASSQDRYGEESYGYTF. The DNA of the CDR3 is TGCGCCAGCAGCCAAGACCGCTACGGGGAAGAGAGCTATGGCTACACCTTC.

This clonotype was detected ten times or more. This chain links TRBV20-1 with TRBJ2-5, with a possible D match to TRBD2 (5 bases). V was trimmed by 2 bases and J by 1 base, leaving 8 bases between them. The germline V gene encodes CDR1 DFQATT and CDR2 SNEGSKA (reference sequence). The CDR3 loop spans 13 amino acids. CDR3 sequence: CSARPGSQETQYF. The CDR3 coding sequence is TGCAGTGCTAGACCGGGAAGCCAAGAGACCCAGTACTTC.

In this sample, this clonotype turned up a few times. As DNA, the CDR3 is TGTGCCAGCAGTCGCAGGTCAAGGAGGACCGCCCAGTACTTC. Protein sequence: CASSRRSRRTAQYF. This chain links TRBV6-2 or TRBV6-3 with TRBJ2-5; perhaps TRBD2 as D (5 bases). CDR3 length: 14 amino acids. CDR1 MNHEY and CDR2 SVGEGT come from the germline V gene. V dropped 5 bases and J dropped 9 bases, with 19 bases sitting between them.

The V gene is TRBV5-1, the J gene TRBJ1-5; a weak D match, TRBD1 (6 bases). Between the trimmed V and J ends, which lost 4 bases and 6 bases, there was a span of 11 bases. In germline, CDR1 is SGHRS, CDR2 YFSETQ. CDR3 length: 13 residues. The CDR3 nucleotides are TGCGCCAGCAGCGGGGGCTCCGGTCAGCCCCAGCATTTT. It encodes CASSGGSGQPQHF.

This clonotype was found many times. V and J are TRBV29-1 and TRBJ1-1; D is undetermined. CDR3 length: 13 residues. V shed 7 bases and J shed 4 bases, with 16 bases lying between them. Germline CDR1 SQVTM, CDR2 ANQGSEA. CDR3 sequence (DNA): TGCAGCGGTTGGGTGGGAGGAGGCACTGAAGCTTTCTTT. Translating gives CSGWVGGGTEAFF.

This clonotype was counted at least ten times. The V and J genes are TRBV7-2 and TRBJ2-7; D may be TRBD1 or TRBD2 (7 bases each). Trimming left V 2 bases short and J 7 bases short, with 12 bases between. Per germline, CDR1 SGHTA and CDR2 FQGNSA. CDR3 length: 13 amino acids. The CDR3 region has the DNA TGTGCCAGCAGCTTAACAGGGGAGGGGGAGCAGTACTTC. It specifies CASSLTGEGEQYF.

This clonotype appeared many times. V and J are TRBV7-6 and TRBJ1-5, with D tentatively TRBD1 (5 bases). The CDR3 is 17 amino acids. Germline-derived CDR1 and CDR2 are SGHVS and FNYEAQ. V was pared by 2 bases and J by 0 bases, with 14 bases between. The CDR3: CASSLTGTLYSNQPQHF. In DNA form, the CDR3 reads TGTGCCAGCAGCTTAACAGGAACCCTTTATAGCAATCAGCCCCAGCATTTT. The full variable domain, completed using reference TRBV7-6 and TRBJ1-5, is GAGVSQSPRYKVTKRGQDVALRCDPISGHVSLYWYRQALGQGPEFLTYFNYEAQQDKSGLPNDRFSAERPEGSISTLTIQRTEQRDSAMYRCASSLTGTLYSNQPQHFGDGTRLSIL.

This clonotype was detected many times. The rearrangement links TRBV6-2 or TRBV6-3 to TRBJ2-2, with 9 bases aligning to TRBD1. J was trimmed by 3 bases and V by 5 bases; bases with no gene match: 7. The CDR3 extends over 16 amino acids. Germline values: CDR1 MNHEY, CDR2 SVGEGT. CDR3 sequence (DNA): TGTGCCAGCAGTAATGGACAGGGGTCTTACACCGGGGAGCTGTTTTTT. Its protein product is CASSNGQGSYTGELFF.

This clonotype appeared many times. The CDR3 DNA is TGCAGTGCTAGAGATGCGGGAACGTTTTCCAATGAGCAGTTCTTC. Translated, it gives CSARDAGTFSNEQFF. This rearrangement joins TRBV20-1 to TRBJ2-1, with a tentative D call TRBD2 (6 bases). This CDR3 is built from 15 residues. The germline V gene encodes CDR1 DFQATT and CDR2 SNEGSKA (reference sequence). V lost 0 bases and J 6 bases, leaving 15 bases between the germline ends.